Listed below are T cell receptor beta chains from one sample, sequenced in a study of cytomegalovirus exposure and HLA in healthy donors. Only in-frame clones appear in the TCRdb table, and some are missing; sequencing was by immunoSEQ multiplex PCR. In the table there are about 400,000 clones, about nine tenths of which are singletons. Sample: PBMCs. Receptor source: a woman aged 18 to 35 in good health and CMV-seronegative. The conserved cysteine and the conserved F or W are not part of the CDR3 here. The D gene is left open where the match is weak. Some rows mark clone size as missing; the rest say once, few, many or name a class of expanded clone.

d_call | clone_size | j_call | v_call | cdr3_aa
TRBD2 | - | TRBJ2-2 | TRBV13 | ASSRLRGLAGGLRPGELF
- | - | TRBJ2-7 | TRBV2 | ASSEQGQSSYEQY
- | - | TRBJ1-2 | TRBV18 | ASSLDSYGYT
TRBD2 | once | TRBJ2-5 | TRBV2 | ASKPTREGETQY
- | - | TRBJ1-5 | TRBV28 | ASTRRQVANQPQH
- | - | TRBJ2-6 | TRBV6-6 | ASLFSGANVLT
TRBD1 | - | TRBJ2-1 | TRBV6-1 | ASSDGIAGGFEQF
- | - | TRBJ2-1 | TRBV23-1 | ASSSPGQRPNEQF
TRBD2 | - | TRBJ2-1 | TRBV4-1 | ASSPSSGSSYNEQF
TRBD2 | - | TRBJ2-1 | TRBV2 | ASSILLGGVSSYNEQF
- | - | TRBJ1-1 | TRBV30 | AWRPTGMNTEAF
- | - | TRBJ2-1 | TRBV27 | ASSKSGTTIYNEQF
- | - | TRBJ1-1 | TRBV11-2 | ASKAYLGGDTEAF
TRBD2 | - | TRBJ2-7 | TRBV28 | ASSLGGRGGYEQY
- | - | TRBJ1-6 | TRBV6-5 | ASSYTGQTSNSPLH
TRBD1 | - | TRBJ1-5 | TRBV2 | ASSPRDRGLQGQPQH
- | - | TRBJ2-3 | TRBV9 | ASSVDFLWGAGTDTQY
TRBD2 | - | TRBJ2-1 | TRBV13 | ASSPQERGLLGNEQF
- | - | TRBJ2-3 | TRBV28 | ASRGLTDTQY
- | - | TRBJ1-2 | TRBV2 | ASRWEIGQNYGYT
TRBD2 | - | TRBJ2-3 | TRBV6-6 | ASSPGLAETDTQY
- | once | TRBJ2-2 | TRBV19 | ASSITGITGELF
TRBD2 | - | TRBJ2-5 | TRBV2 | ASNSPVVAGEETQY
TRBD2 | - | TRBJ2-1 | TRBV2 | ASSAPTSGSFNEQF
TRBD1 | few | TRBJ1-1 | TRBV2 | ASSLRQGIYTEAF
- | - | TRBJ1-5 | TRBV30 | AWSSLGTGYQPQH
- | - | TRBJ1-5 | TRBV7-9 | ASSPGVTNNQPQH
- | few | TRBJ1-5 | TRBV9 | ASSVGLNQPQH
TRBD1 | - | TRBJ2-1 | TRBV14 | ASSSKVTGVWGSYNEQF
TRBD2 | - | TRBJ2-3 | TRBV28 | ASSSPAGGQRLGTDTQY
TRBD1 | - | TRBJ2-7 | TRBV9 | ASSVGTGLEQY
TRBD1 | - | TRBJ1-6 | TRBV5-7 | ASSFRKVRGPSNSPLH
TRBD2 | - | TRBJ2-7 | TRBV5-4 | ASSASSGDYEQY
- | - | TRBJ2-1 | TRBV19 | ASTSRQAYNEQF
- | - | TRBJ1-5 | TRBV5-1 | ASSLAGNSNQPQH
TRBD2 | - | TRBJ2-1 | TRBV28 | ASSLSLIAGLSYNEQF
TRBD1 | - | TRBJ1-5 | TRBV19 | ASSIEGQGASNQPQH
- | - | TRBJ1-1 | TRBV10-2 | ASKGPSSEAF
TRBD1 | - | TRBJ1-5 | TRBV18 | ASSQQGAQPQH
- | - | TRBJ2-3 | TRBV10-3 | AISDNSGRTDTQY
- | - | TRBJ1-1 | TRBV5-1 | ASSLALPGHRDTEAF
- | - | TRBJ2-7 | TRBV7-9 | ASSSRTDPNEQY
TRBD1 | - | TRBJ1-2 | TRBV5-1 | ASSLPGQEGYT
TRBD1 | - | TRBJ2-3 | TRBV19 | ASSRGDRNTDTQY
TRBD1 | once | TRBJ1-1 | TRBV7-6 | ASKLQTGTNTEAF
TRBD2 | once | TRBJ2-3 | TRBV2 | ASRMLGTSGGGTDTQY
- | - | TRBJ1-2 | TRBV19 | ASSPPGENYGYT
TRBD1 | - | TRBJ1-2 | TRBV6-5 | ASSYSQGANYGYT
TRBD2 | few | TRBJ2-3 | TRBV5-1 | ASSLIPGTSGGATDTQY
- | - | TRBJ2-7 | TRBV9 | ASSQDLSPLN
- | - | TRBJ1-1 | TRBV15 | ATSRDPMNTEAF
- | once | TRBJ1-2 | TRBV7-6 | ASSLQAGYGYT
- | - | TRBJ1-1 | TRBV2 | ASSDWLMNTEAF
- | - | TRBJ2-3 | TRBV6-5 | ASTGGRDYTQY